The 14 T cell receptor beta chains reported below all come from one sample, sequenced in a study of blood T cell repertoires in COVID-19. Sequencing used immunoSEQ multiplex PCR; TCRdb keeps in-frame clones, though not all of them. This table holds under 200,000 clones, approximately 80% found once. Sequenced sample: peripheral blood. The source of these receptors is a human donor in a cohort sampled during active COVID-19.

The chain uses TRBV6-5 and TRBJ1-2, with 8 bases aligning to TRBD1. The CDR3 length is 15 residues. V was pared by 4 bases and J by 8 bases, with 12 bases of the junction left unmatched. Germline V CDR1 and CDR2: MNHEY, SVGAGI. CDR3 loop: CASSSPGGGLQGYTF. As DNA, the CDR3 is TGTGCCAGCAGTTCCCCAGGGGGCGGTTTGCAAGGCTACACCTTC.

The chain recombines TRBV12-3 or TRBV12-4 with TRBJ2-7; 7 nucleotides line up with TRBD1. V lost 5 bases to trimming and J lost 5 bases; unmatched junction nucleotides: 6. This CDR3 has 13 residues. CDR3 sequence (DNA): TGTGCCAGCAGTCATACAGGGGTCCACGAGCAGTACTTC. This codes for CASSHTGVHEQYF.

The V gene is TRBV3-1 (or the pseudogene TRBV3-2), the J gene TRBJ2-5; TRBD2 agrees at 10 bases. CDR1 and CDR2 (germline): LGHDT, YNNKEL (reference sequence). V gave up 4 bases and J gave up 7 bases; unmatched junction bases: 9. The CDR3 runs to 15 residues. The CDR3 reads CASSRESGGGGTQYF. CDR3 nucleotide sequence: TGTGCCAGCAGCCGAGAGAGCGGGGGGGGAGGGACCCAGTACTTC.

This clone was counted between two and nine times. The J gene is TRBJ2-7, the V gene TRBV7-9, with D possibly TRBD1 on 5 matching bases. The CDR3 runs 14 residues. CDR1 SEHNR and CDR2 FQNEAQ come from the germline V gene (reference sequence). V was trimmed by 3 bases and J by 7 bases, leaving 16 bases between them. CDR3 in amino acids: CASSLGRESQEQYF. DNA for the CDR3: TGTGCCAGCAGCTTGGGCAGGGAATCGCAGGAGCAGTACTTC.

CDR3 sequence reads: CASSFRTGMGNTEAFF. In DNA, the CDR3 is TGTGCCAGCAGTTTTCGAACAGGGATGGGGAACACTGAAGCTTTCTTT. The chain couples TRBV6-5 to TRBJ1-1, with D perhaps TRBD1 (6 bases). Germline values: CDR1 MNHEY, CDR2 SVGAGI. CDR3 length equals 16 residues. V lost 4 bases and J 1 base, leaving 16 bases between the germline ends.

The V gene is TRBV6-6, the J gene TRBJ2-7, with D possibly being TRBD2 (6 bases). The ends were cut back, 6 bases at V and 3 bases at J, with 12 bases in the middle. This CDR3 has 13 amino acids. Germline-derived CDR1 and CDR2 are MNHNY and SVGAGI (reference sequence). DNA for the CDR3: TGTGCCAGCAGCAGCCTGACTAGCTACGAGCAGTACTTC. This codes for CASSSLTSYEQYF.

CDR3 region: CASSEALLGGGPDTQYF. The CDR3 nucleotides read TGTGCCAGCAGTGAAGCGCTTCTAGGGGGAGGGCCAGATACGCAGTATTTT. The chain recombines TRBV2 with TRBJ2-3, with TRBD2 as a possible D gene (7 bases). Trimming pared 0 bases from V and 4 bases from J, leaving 17 bases between. Germline-derived CDR1 and CDR2 are SNHLY and FYNNEI. CDR3 length equals 17 residues.

There are many counts of this clone. The chain joins TRBV6-2 or TRBV6-3 to TRBJ2-7; 9 positions agree with TRBD1. Germline V gene lookup returns CDR1 MNHEY and CDR2 SVGEGT. Trimming at V came to 5 bases and at J to 4 bases, leaving 6 bases not matched to a gene. This CDR3 region has 14 residues. CDR3 DNA: TGTGCCAGCAGTCTTACAGGGGGCTGGTACGAGCAGTACTTC. Its protein product is CASSLTGGWYEQYF.

This chain joins TRBV29-1 and TRBJ2-5, with TRBD1 matching over 10 bases. V lost 4 bases, J lost 3 bases, and 5 bases stayed unmatched. Per the germline V gene, CDR1 is SQVTM and CDR2 is ANQGSEA. This CDR3 comprises 14 residues. CDR3 DNA: TGCAGCGTTGCGCGGACAGGGGGTGAAGAGACCCAGTACTTC. It yields the protein CSVARTGGEETQYF.

The chain is built from TRBV9 and TRBJ2-1, with D maybe TRBD1 (6 bases). CDR3 length: 15 residues. CDR1 is SGDLS, CDR2 YYNGEE, per germline. The V end was cut by 4 bases, the J end by 4 bases, with 15 bases between. The CDR3 here is CASSPSGENYNEQFF. As DNA, the CDR3 is TGTGCCAGCAGCCCTTCAGGGGAGAATTACAATGAGCAGTTCTTC.

This clone showed up just a few times. The V call is TRBV9, the J call TRBJ1-5, with 9 bases that match TRBD1. The CDR3 consists of 15 residues. After removal of 0 bases from V and 4 bases from J, the junction contained 2 bases not matched to a gene. Germline CDR1 SGDLS, CDR2 YYNGEE. This chain's CDR3 is CASSVDGTGNQPQHF. The CDR3 DNA sequence: TGTGCCAGCAGCGTAGATGGGACAGGGAATCAGCCCCAGCATTTT.

The rearrangement joins TRBV7-2 to TRBJ2-1, with 7 bases aligning to TRBD2. From germline, CDR1 is SGHTA and CDR2 FQGNSA. This CDR3 has 16 amino acids. V was clipped by 1 base and J by 5 bases; unmatched bases: 8. In DNA form, the CDR3 reads TGTGCCAGCAGCTTAGAGCGGGGCCGGGTCCACAATGAGCAGTTCTTC. Protein product: CASSLERGRVHNEQFF. The full variable domain, in which reference TRBV7-2 and TRBJ2-1 provide the parts outside the CDR3, is GAGVSQSPSNKVTEKGKDVELRCDPISGHTALYWYRQSLGQGLEFLIYFQGNSAPDKSGLPSDRFSAERTGGSVSTLTIQRTQQEDSAVYLCASSLERGRVHNEQFFGPGTRLTVL.

V gene TRBV15 combines with J gene TRBJ1-2, with 8 bases that match TRBD1. This CDR3 has 15 amino acids. The germline CDR1 and CDR2 sequences are LNHNV and YYDKDF (reference sequence). V was pared by 0 bases and J by 14 bases, with 14 bases of the junction left unmatched. Here the CDR3 reads CATSRDHGTGAVRTF. The CDR3 DNA reads TGTGCCACCAGCAGAGATCATGGGACAGGCGCTGTACGGACCTTC.

In regard to this clone: Distinct nucleotide sequences in the sample also encode this CDR3. This chain joins TRBV9 and TRBJ2-3, with a possible D match to TRBD2 (5 bases). The CDR3 is 15 amino acids. The germline V gene has CDR1 SGDLS and CDR2 YYNGEE. Trimming removed 0 bases at V and 3 bases at J, with 11 bases between. CDR3 DNA sequence: TGTGCCAGCAGCGTAGGAGGGAGCGGTACAGATACGCAGTATTTT. Translation gives CASSVGGSGTDTQYF. The variable domain in full, with the rest retrieved from reference TRBV9 and TRBJ2-3, is DSGVTQTPKHLITATGQRVTLRCSPRSGDLSVYWYQQSLDQGLQFLIQYYNGEERAKGNILERFSAQQFPDLHSELNLSSLELGDSALYFCASSVGGSGTDTQYFGPGTRLTVL.